The rows below give T cell receptor beta chains drawn from one sample of a study of blood T cell repertoires in COVID-19. TCRdb's table, derived via immunoSEQ multiplex PCR, lists solely in-frame clones and lacks some. Here the sample spans approximately 260,000 clones, about 90% being singletons. The sample taken for sequencing was peripheral blood. Receptor source: a man aged 55 to 70 who had recovered from COVID-19. Each CDR3 is given with its conserved first and last residue. The D gene is left open where the match is weak. The size field is filled for only some rows; it gives once, few, many or a size class.

J gene,V gene,D gene,clone size,CDR3 protein,CDR3 DNA
TRBJ1-4,TRBV19,TRBD1,NA,CASSSHRTGSNEKLFF,TGTGCCAGTAGCAGCCACCGGACAGGATCAAATGAAAAACTGTTTTTT
TRBJ2-3,TRBV4-1,TRBD2,few,CASSRTSGGAGGTDTQYF,TGCGCCAGCAGTCGGACTAGCGGGGGGGCAGGGGGCACAGATACGCAGTATTTT
TRBJ2-2,TRBV6-1,NA,NA,CASSDRLTGELFF,TGTGCCAGCAGTGACAGGCTTACCGGGGAGCTGTTTTTT
TRBJ2-1,TRBV7-9,NA,NA,CASSLDTGINEQFF,TGTGCCAGCAGCTTAGACACGGGGATAAATGAGCAGTTCTTC
TRBJ1-6,TRBV3-1/TRBV3-2,NA,few,CASSQIVRGSPLHF,TGTGCCAGCAGCCAAATAGTAAGGGGTTCACCCCTCCACTTT
TRBJ2-3,TRBV6-5,TRBD1,NA,CASRGGQTTDTQYF,TGTGCCAGCAGAGGGGGACAGACCACAGATACGCAGTATTTT
TRBJ1-2,TRBV6-6,TRBD1,NA,CASRSRQGMSYGYTF,TGTGCCAGCAGGTCCCGACAGGGAATGAGCTATGGCTACACCTTC
TRBJ1-3,TRBV7-2,TRBD1,NA,CASSPRTGGSGNTIYF,TGTGCCAGCAGCCCCCGGACAGGCGGCTCTGGAAACACCATATATTTT
TRBJ1-1,TRBV5-1,TRBD1,once,CASSLDKAGGTEAFF,TGCGCCAGCAGCTTGGATAAGGCAGGGGGCACTGAAGCTTTCTTT
TRBJ2-3,TRBV6-5,TRBD2,once,CASSYSRGGTDTQYF,TGTGCCAGCAGTTACTCTCGCGGGGGGACAGATACGCAGTATTTT
TRBJ1-1,TRBV24-1,NA,NA,CATSDGKTTEAFF,TGTGCCACCAGTGACGGGAAGACCACTGAAGCTTTCTTT
TRBJ1-2,TRBV19,TRBD1,few,CASSPGTADIYTF,TGTGCCAGTAGTCCCGGGACAGCTGATATCTACACCTTC